This is a list of T cell receptor beta chains from one sample in a study of CD8 T cell repertoires and HIV-1 epitope variants. These receptors lack a known antigen. The table came from immunoSEQ multiplex PCR; TCRdb's copy has only in-frame clones and leaves some out. There are thousands of clones in the sample; around two thirds occur only once, and roughly 44% lies in the top ten. The material sequenced was cultured CD8+ T cells derived from PBMCs. These receptors were taken from a male donor with HIV. The CDR3 runs from the conserved cysteine through the conserved F or W. Fields, in order: CDR3 protein, CDR3 DNA, D gene, J gene, V gene, clone size. The D gene is left open where the match is weak. The size entry is marked missing in some rows and otherwise reads once, few, many or a size class.

CDR3 protein: CASSQEGSGSTDTQYF; CDR3 DNA: TGCGCCAGCAGCCAAGAGGGTAGCGGGAGCACAGATACGCAGTATTTT; D gene: TRBD2; J gene: TRBJ2-3; V gene: TRBV4-3; clone size: -
CDR3 protein: CASSPPEKASYEQYF; CDR3 DNA: TGTGCCAGCAGTCCCCCCGAGAAGGCCTCCTACGAGCAGTACTTC; D gene: -; J gene: TRBJ2-7; V gene: TRBV27; clone size: -
CDR3 protein: CALRTGNTGELFF; CDR3 DNA: TGTGCCCTTCGGACAGGGAACACCGGGGAGCTGTTTTTT; D gene: TRBD1; J gene: TRBJ2-2; V gene: TRBV28; clone size: -
CDR3 protein: CAISETGFSDTQYF; CDR3 DNA: TGTGCCATCAGCGAGACAGGGTTCTCAGATACGCAGTATTTT; D gene: TRBD1; J gene: TRBJ2-3; V gene: TRBV10-3; clone size: -
CDR3 protein: CASSVLQGAGYGYTF; CDR3 DNA: TGTGCCAGCAGCGTTCTCCAGGGGGCAGGTTATGGCTACACCTTC; D gene: TRBD1; J gene: TRBJ1-2; V gene: TRBV9; clone size: -
CDR3 protein: CASSLWDGRSALETQYF; CDR3 DNA: TGTGCCAGCAGCTTATGGGACGGACGATCTGCGTTGGAGACCCAGTACTTC; D gene: -; J gene: TRBJ2-5; V gene: TRBV7-2; clone size: -
CDR3 protein: CASSPDRVPNEKLFF; CDR3 DNA: TGTGCCAGCAGCCCGGACAGGGTACCTAATGAAAAACTGTTTTTT; D gene: TRBD1; J gene: TRBJ1-4; V gene: TRBV5-5; clone size: -
CDR3 protein: CAKIRDRGWTEAFF; CDR3 DNA: TGTGCCAAGATAAGGGACAGGGGATGGACTGAAGCTTTCTTT; D gene: TRBD1; J gene: TRBJ1-1; V gene: TRBV19; clone size: -
CDR3 protein: CATSRDRRETQYF; CDR3 DNA: TGTGCCACCAGCAGAGATCGGAGAGAGACCCAGTACTTC; D gene: -; J gene: TRBJ2-5; V gene: TRBV15; clone size: medium-sized
CDR3 protein: CASSQGGSYQETQYF; CDR3 DNA: TGTGCCAGCTCCCAAGGGGGGAGCTACCAAGAGACCCAGTACTTC; D gene: -; J gene: TRBJ2-5; V gene: TRBV11-3; clone size: -
CDR3 protein: CASSMDTDTQYF; CDR3 DNA: TGTGCCAGTAGTATGGACACAGATACGCAGTATTTT; D gene: -; J gene: TRBJ2-3; V gene: TRBV19; clone size: -
CDR3 protein: CASLGQYTQYF; CDR3 DNA: TGTGCCAGCCTAGGACAATATACGCAGTATTTT; D gene: -; J gene: TRBJ2-3; V gene: TRBV6-6; clone size: -
CDR3 protein: CSVDGQGIYGYTF; CDR3 DNA: TGCAGCGTTGATGGACAGGGAATCTATGGCTACACCTTC; D gene: TRBD1; J gene: TRBJ1-2; V gene: TRBV29-1; clone size: -
CDR3 protein: CASSDSSGGQGEQFF; CDR3 DNA: TGCGCCAGCAGTGATTCGAGCGGGGGGCAAGGTGAGCAGTTCTTC; D gene: TRBD2; J gene: TRBJ2-1; V gene: TRBV10-2; clone size: -
CDR3 protein: CASSPRTGAYEQYF; CDR3 DNA: TGTGCCAGCAGCCCAAGGACAGGGGCCTACGAGCAGTACTTC; D gene: TRBD1; J gene: TRBJ2-7; V gene: TRBV5-6; clone size: once
CDR3 protein: CASSLDWRERRGGELFF; CDR3 DNA: TGTGCCAGCAGCTTAGACTGGCGGGAGAGGCGGGGCGGGGAGCTGTTTTTT; D gene: TRBD2; J gene: TRBJ2-2; V gene: TRBV7-2; clone size: -
CDR3 protein: CASSPLSDSYEQYF; CDR3 DNA: TGTGCCAGCAGTCCCCTATCGGACAGTTACGAGCAGTACTTC; D gene: -; J gene: TRBJ2-7; V gene: TRBV27; clone size: -
CDR3 protein: CASSLGLASNEQFF; CDR3 DNA: TGTGCCAGCAGCTTAGGACTAGCGTCCAATGAGCAGTTCTTC; D gene: TRBD2; J gene: TRBJ2-1; V gene: TRBV7-2; clone size: -
CDR3 protein: CASSLDVSSYEQYF; CDR3 DNA: TGCGCCAGCAGCTTGGACGTGAGCTCCTACGAGCAGTACTTC; D gene: -; J gene: TRBJ2-7; V gene: TRBV5-1; clone size: -
CDR3 protein: CASSLGQGYTEAFF; CDR3 DNA: TGTGCCAGCAGTTTAGGACAGGGGTACACTGAAGCTTTCTTT; D gene: TRBD1; J gene: TRBJ1-1; V gene: TRBV6-5; clone size: -
CDR3 protein: CASSLGQGSLGEQYF; CDR3 DNA: TGTGCCAGCAGTTTAGGGCAGGGGTCTTTGGGTGAGCAGTACTTC; D gene: -; J gene: TRBJ2-7; V gene: TRBV28; clone size: -
CDR3 protein: CASSPGTGTYEQYF; CDR3 DNA: TGTGCCAGCAGTCCCGGGACAGGGACCTACGAGCAGTACTTC; D gene: TRBD1; J gene: TRBJ2-7; V gene: TRBV28; clone size: once
CDR3 protein: CASSLTSGTFAYEQYF; CDR3 DNA: TGTGCCAGCAGCTTAACCTCAGGGACTTTCGCCTACGAGCAGTACTTC; D gene: -; J gene: TRBJ2-7; V gene: TRBV13; clone size: -
CDR3 protein: CASSLGQGNEQYF; CDR3 DNA: TGTGCCAGCAGCTTGGGACAGGGGAACGAGCAGTACTTC; D gene: TRBD1; J gene: TRBJ2-7; V gene: TRBV5-4; clone size: few
CDR3 protein: CARRSKASYEQYF; CDR3 DNA: TGTGCCAGGAGGAGTAAGGCGTCCTACGAGCAGTACTTC; D gene: -; J gene: TRBJ2-7; V gene: TRBV11-3; clone size: -
CDR3 protein: CASSPRTGFEQYF; CDR3 DNA: TGCGCCAGCAGCCCGCGGACAGGGTTCGAGCAGTACTTC; D gene: TRBD1; J gene: TRBJ2-7; V gene: TRBV4-3; clone size: -
CDR3 protein: CASGLVPPGTLDTGELFF; CDR3 DNA: TGTGCTAGTGGTTTGGTCCCTCCTGGAACATTGGACACCGGGGAGCTGTTTTTT; D gene: -; J gene: TRBJ2-2; V gene: TRBV12-5; clone size: -
CDR3 protein: CASRPTGAYGYTF; CDR3 DNA: TGTGCCAGCAGGCCGACAGGGGCTTATGGCTACACCTTC; D gene: TRBD1; J gene: TRBJ1-2; V gene: TRBV6-5; clone size: few
CDR3 protein: CASSEPSGSTDTQYF; CDR3 DNA: TGCGCCAGCAGTGAGCCTAGCGGGAGCACAGATACGCAGTATTTT; D gene: TRBD2; J gene: TRBJ2-3; V gene: TRBV10-2; clone size: -
CDR3 protein: CASSIGSGGANTGELFF; CDR3 DNA: TGTGCCAGTAGTATAGGTAGCGGGGGGGCCAACACCGGGGAGCTGTTTTTT; D gene: TRBD2; J gene: TRBJ2-2; V gene: TRBV19; clone size: -
CDR3 protein: CASSSGQQAYEQYF; CDR3 DNA: TGTGCCAGCAGCTCGGGACAGCAAGCCTACGAGCAGTACTTC; D gene: TRBD1; J gene: TRBJ2-7; V gene: TRBV11-2; clone size: -
CDR3 protein: CASSPRDRGDDEQFF; CDR3 DNA: TGTGCCAGCAGTCCCCGGGACAGGGGAGACGATGAGCAGTTCTTC; D gene: TRBD1; J gene: TRBJ2-1; V gene: TRBV28; clone size: -
CDR3 protein: CASSMTGRQSIQYF; CDR3 DNA: TGTGCCAGTAGTATGACAGGCCGTCAGTCCATTCAGTACTTC; D gene: -; J gene: TRBJ2-4; V gene: TRBV19; clone size: -
CDR3 protein: CAIRRDSSQETQYF; CDR3 DNA: TGTGCCATCAGGCGGGACAGCAGCCAAGAGACCCAGTACTTC; D gene: -; J gene: TRBJ2-5; V gene: TRBV10-3; clone size: -
CDR3 protein: CASSLVGGGAYEQYF; CDR3 DNA: TGTGCCAGCAGCTTAGTGGGCGGGGGTGCCTACGAGCAGTACTTC; D gene: TRBD2; J gene: TRBJ2-7; V gene: TRBV7-9; clone size: -
CDR3 protein: CASSYSTSGGKEYF; CDR3 DNA: TGTGCCAGCAGTTACTCGACTAGCGGGGGGAAGGAGTACTTC; D gene: TRBD2; J gene: TRBJ2-7; V gene: TRBV6-5; clone size: -
CDR3 protein: CASSLLGQGDEKLFF; CDR3 DNA: TGTGCCAGCAGTTTACTGGGACAGGGAGATGAAAAACTGTTTTTT; D gene: TRBD1; J gene: TRBJ1-4; V gene: TRBV28; clone size: -
CDR3 protein: CASSEYPVYYGAFF; CDR3 DNA: TGTGCCAGCAGTGAATACCCAGTGTATTATGGAGCTTTCTTT; D gene: -; J gene: TRBJ1-1; V gene: TRBV25-1; clone size: -
CDR3 protein: CASSYSPYGRELFF; CDR3 DNA: TGTGCCAGCAGTTACTCGCCTTACGGCAGGGAACTGTTTTTT; D gene: -; J gene: TRBJ1-4; V gene: TRBV6-5; clone size: -
CDR3 protein: CASSLTGGGLTDTQYF; CDR3 DNA: TGTGCCAGCAGCCTGACTGGGGGCGGCCTCACAGATACGCAGTATTTT; D gene: -; J gene: TRBJ2-3; V gene: TRBV5-4; clone size: -
CDR3 protein: CASSQDPVELDYGYTF; CDR3 DNA: TGCGCCAGCAGCCAAGATCCCGTCGAACTCGACTATGGCTACACCTTC; D gene: -; J gene: TRBJ1-2; V gene: TRBV23-1; clone size: -
CDR3 protein: CASSRPDRLNQPQHF; CDR3 DNA: TGTGCCAGCAGCAGACCGGACAGGTTAAATCAGCCCCAGCATTTT; D gene: TRBD1; J gene: TRBJ1-5; V gene: TRBV28; clone size: once
CDR3 protein: CASLGRAIPSYGYTF; CDR3 DNA: TGTGCCAGCTTGGGCAGGGCCATCCCCTCTTATGGCTACACCTTC; D gene: -; J gene: TRBJ1-2; V gene: TRBV2; clone size: -
CDR3 protein: CASSDKGETGELFF; CDR3 DNA: TGTGCCAGCAGTGACAAGGGGGAGACCGGAGAGCTGTTTTTT; D gene: -; J gene: TRBJ2-2; V gene: TRBV6-1; clone size: -
CDR3 protein: CASRNWDSYEQYF; CDR3 DNA: TGTGCCAGCAGGAACTGGGACTCCTACGAGCAGTACTTC; D gene: -; J gene: TRBJ2-7; V gene: TRBV27; clone size: -
CDR3 protein: CASSLAGTSGFYEQFF; CDR3 DNA: TGTGCCAGCAGCTTGGCTGGGACTAGCGGGTTCTATGAGCAGTTCTTC; D gene: TRBD2; J gene: TRBJ2-1; V gene: TRBV5-7; clone size: -
CDR3 protein: CASSVDPTSGQPQHF; CDR3 DNA: TGTGCCAGCAGCGTAGACCCCACCAGCGGGCAGCCCCAGCATTTT; D gene: -; J gene: TRBJ1-5; V gene: TRBV9; clone size: -
CDR3 protein: CATSRDRDISEAFF; CDR3 DNA: TGTGCCACCAGCAGAGATCGGGACATCTCTGAAGCTTTCTTT; D gene: -; J gene: TRBJ1-1; V gene: TRBV15; clone size: -
CDR3 protein: CASSRGGQETSYEQYF; CDR3 DNA: TGCGCCAGCAGCCGAGGCGGACAGGAGACCTCCTACGAGCAGTACTTC; D gene: TRBD1; J gene: TRBJ2-7; V gene: TRBV5-1; clone size: -
CDR3 protein: CAWSNPWKGEADEQFF; CDR3 DNA: TGTGCCTGGAGTAACCCCTGGAAGGGAGAAGCCGATGAGCAGTTCTTC; D gene: -; J gene: TRBJ2-1; V gene: TRBV30; clone size: -